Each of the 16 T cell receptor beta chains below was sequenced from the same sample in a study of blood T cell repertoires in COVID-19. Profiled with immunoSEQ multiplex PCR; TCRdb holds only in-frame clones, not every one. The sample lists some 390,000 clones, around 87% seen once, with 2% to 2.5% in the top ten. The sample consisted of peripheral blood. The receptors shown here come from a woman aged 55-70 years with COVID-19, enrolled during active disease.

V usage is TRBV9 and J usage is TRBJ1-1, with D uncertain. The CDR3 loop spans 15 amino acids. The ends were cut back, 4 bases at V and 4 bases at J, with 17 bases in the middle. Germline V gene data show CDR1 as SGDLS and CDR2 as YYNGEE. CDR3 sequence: CASSPLGGGSTEAFF. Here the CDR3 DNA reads TGTGCCAGCAGCCCCTTGGGAGGAGGGAGCACTGAAGCTTTCTTT.

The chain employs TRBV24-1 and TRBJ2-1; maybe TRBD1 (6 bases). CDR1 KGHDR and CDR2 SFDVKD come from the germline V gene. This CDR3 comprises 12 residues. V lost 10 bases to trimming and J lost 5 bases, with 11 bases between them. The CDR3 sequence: CATGDTNNEQFF. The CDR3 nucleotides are TGTGCCACAGGGGACACTAACAATGAGCAGTTCTTC.

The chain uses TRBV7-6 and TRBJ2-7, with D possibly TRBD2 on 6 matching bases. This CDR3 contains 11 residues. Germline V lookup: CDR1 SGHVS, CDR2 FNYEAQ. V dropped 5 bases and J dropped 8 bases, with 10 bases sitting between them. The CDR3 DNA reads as TGTGCCAGCAGCCGCGGGGCACAGCAGTACTTC. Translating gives CASSRGAQQYF.

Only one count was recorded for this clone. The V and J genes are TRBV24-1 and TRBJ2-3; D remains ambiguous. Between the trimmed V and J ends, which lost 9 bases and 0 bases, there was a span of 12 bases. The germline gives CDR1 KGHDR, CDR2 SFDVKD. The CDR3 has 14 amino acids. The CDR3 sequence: CATAGAGSTDTQYF. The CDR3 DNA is TGTGCCACCGCAGGCGCCGGTAGCACAGATACGCAGTATTTT.

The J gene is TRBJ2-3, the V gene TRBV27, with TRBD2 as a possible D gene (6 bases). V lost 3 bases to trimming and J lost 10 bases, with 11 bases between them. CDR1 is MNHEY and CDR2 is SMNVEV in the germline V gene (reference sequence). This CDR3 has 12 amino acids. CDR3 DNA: TGTGCCAGCAGTTTGGAACGGGGGTCGCAGTATTTT. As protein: CASSLERGSQYF.

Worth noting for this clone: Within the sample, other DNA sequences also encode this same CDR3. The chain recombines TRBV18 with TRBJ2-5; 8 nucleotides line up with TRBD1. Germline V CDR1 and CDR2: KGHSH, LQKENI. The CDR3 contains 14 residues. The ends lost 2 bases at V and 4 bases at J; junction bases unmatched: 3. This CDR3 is CASSPGQGGETQYF. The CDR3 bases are TGTGCCAGCTCACCAGGACAGGGAGGAGAGACCCAGTACTTC.

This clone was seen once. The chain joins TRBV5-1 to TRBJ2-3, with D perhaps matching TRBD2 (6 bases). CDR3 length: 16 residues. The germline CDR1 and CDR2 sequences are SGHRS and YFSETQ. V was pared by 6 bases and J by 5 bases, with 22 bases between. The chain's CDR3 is CASTPAVGGARDTQYF. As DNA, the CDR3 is TGCGCCAGCACTCCCGCCGTGGGCGGGGCTAGAGATACGCAGTATTTT. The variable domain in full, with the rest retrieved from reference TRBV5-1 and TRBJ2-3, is KAGVTQTPRYLIKTRGQQVTLSCSPISGHRSVSWYQQTPGQGLQFLFEYFSETQRNKGNFPGRFSGRQFSNSRSEMNVSTLELGDSALYLCASTPAVGGARDTQYFGPGTRLTVL.

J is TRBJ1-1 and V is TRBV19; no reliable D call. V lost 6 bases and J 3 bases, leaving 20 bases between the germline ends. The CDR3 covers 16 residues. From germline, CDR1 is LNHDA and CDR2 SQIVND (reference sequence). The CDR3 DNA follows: TGTGCCAGTAGCGAAGCCCAAGCGGGATTTCACACTGAAGCTTTCTTT. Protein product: CASSEAQAGFHTEAFF.

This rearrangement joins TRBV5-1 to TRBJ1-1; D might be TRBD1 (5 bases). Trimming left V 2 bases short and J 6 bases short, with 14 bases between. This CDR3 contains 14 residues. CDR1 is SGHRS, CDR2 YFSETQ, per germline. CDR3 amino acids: CASSLIGGEAEAFF. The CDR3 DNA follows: TGCGCCAGCAGCTTAATTGGGGGGGAGGCTGAAGCTTTCTTT.

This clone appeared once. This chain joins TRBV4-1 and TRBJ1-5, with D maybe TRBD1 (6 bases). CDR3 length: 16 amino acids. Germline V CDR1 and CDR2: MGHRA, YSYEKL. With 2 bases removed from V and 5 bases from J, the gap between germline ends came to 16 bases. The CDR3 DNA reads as TGCGCCAGCAGCCAACCAAACAGGGCCGGGTATCAGCCCCAGCATTTT. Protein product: CASSQPNRAGYQPQHF.

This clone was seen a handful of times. The CDR3 DNA is TGTGCCAGCACCAAATCACCCGAGGGCATCCGTGAGCAGTTCTTC. It is translated as CASTKSPEGIREQFF. The rearrangement uses TRBV5-4 and TRBJ2-1, with D possibly being TRBD2 (5 bases). Germline lookup yields CDR1 SGHNT and CDR2 YYREEE (reference sequence). The CDR3 has 15 amino acids. V lost 6 bases to trimming and J lost 9 bases, with 22 bases between them.

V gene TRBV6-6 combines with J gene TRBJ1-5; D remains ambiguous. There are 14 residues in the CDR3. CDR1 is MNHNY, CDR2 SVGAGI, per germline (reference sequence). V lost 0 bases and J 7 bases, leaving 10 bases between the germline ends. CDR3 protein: CASSYSTVRQPQHF. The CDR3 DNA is TGTGCCAGCAGTTACTCAACGGTCCGACAGCCCCAGCATTTT.

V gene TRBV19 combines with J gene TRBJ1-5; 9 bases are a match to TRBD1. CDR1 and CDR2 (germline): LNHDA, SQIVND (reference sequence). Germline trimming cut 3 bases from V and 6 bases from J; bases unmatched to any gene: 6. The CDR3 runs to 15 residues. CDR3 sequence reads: CASSMEGQGSQPQHF. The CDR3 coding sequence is TGTGCCAGTAGTATGGAGGGACAGGGAAGTCAGCCCCAGCATTTT.

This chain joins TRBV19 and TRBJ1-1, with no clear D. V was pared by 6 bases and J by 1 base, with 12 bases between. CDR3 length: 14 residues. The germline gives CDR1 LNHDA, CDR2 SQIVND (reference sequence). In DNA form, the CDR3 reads TGTGCCAGTAGCCCCGGGAACAGGAACACTGAAGCTTTCTTT. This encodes CASSPGNRNTEAFF.

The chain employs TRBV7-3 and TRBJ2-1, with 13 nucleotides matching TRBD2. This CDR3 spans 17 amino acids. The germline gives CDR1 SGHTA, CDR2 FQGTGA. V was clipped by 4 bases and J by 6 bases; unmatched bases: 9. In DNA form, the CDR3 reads TGTGCCAGCAGCTCCTCCGGGACTAGCGGGGACTTCAATGAGCAGTTCTTC. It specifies CASSSSGTSGDFNEQFF.

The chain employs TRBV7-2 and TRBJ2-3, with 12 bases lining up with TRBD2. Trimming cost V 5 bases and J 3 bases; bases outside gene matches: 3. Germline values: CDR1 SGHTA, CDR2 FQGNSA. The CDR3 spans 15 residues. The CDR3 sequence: CASSTTSGGTDTQYF. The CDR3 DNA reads TGTGCCAGCAGCACAACTAGCGGGGGGACAGATACGCAGTATTTT.